These 26 T cell receptor beta chains share one sample of origin, sequenced in a study of cytotoxic CD8 clonotypes in ibrutinib-treated CLL. This table comes from immunoSEQ multiplex PCR, and its TCRdb copy is limited to in-frame clones, with some not included. The sample has roughly 180,000 clones; roughly four fifths are singletons. Sequencing used PBMCs, obtained after 24 months of ibrutinib treatment. These receptors were taken from a human donor with chronic lymphocytic leukemia.

The chain links TRBV4-3 to TRBJ2-7; 9 bases align to TRBD2. The CDR3 has 19 amino acids. Germline loops: CDR1 LGHNA, CDR2 YSLEER. The V and J ends lost 3 bases and 1 base, in that order; junction bases with no gene match: 16. CDR3 amino acids: CASSHARLAGPLGSYEQYF. CDR3 DNA sequence: TGCGCCAGCAGCCACGCCCGCCTAGCGGGACCCCTTGGTTCCTACGAGCAGTACTTC.

The sample holds one count of this clone. V usage is TRBV29-1 and J usage is TRBJ2-7, with D uncertain. V lost 1 base, J lost 5 bases, and 6 bases lay in between. Germline loops: CDR1 SQVTM, CDR2 ANQGSEA. The CDR3 sequence is 11 residues long. This chain's CDR3 is CSVEGADEQYF. As DNA, the CDR3 is TGCAGCGTTGAAGGTGCTGACGAGCAGTACTTC.

The chain has TRBV5-1 and TRBJ1-1, with 7 bases lining up with TRBD1. Germline V CDR1 and CDR2: SGHRS, YFSETQ. Trimming cost V 1 base and J 5 bases; bases outside gene matches: 5. CDR3 length: 14 residues. For the CDR3, the DNA is TGCGCCAGCAGCTTGAGACAGGGTCAAACTGAAGCTTTCTTT. It codes for CASSLRQGQTEAFF.

This chain joins TRBV6-5 and TRBJ1-3, with D hard to call. Trimming removed 7 bases at V and 1 base at J, with 8 bases between. Germline V lookup: CDR1 MNHEY, CDR2 SVGAGI. The CDR3 is 13 amino acids. Here the CDR3 reads CASTIVSGNTIYF. For the CDR3, the DNA is TGTGCCAGCACCATTGTTTCTGGAAACACCATATATTTT.

The rearrangement joins TRBV19 to TRBJ2-7, with 8 bases lining up with TRBD1. CDR1 and CDR2 from the germline V gene are LNHDA and SQIVND (reference sequence). This CDR3 is built from 14 residues. The V and J ends lost 8 bases and 2 bases, in that order; junction bases with no gene match: 8. The CDR3, as DNA: TGTGCCAGTCAGCCGACAGGGGTCCCCTACGAGCAGTACTTC. It codes for CASQPTGVPYEQYF.

This clone was picked up one time. The CDR3 DNA reads TGTGCCAGCAGGCTGGAGGAAAACACCGGGGAGCTGTTTTTT. Its translation is CASRLEENTGELFF. The V gene is TRBV4-2, the J gene TRBJ2-2; perhaps TRBD2 as D (5 bases). V was cut by 6 bases and J by 2 bases, with 10 bases left in between. The CDR3 is 14 amino acids. Germline CDR1 LGHNA, CDR2 YNFKEQ.

This rearrangement joins TRBV2 to TRBJ2-7; D not certain. The CDR3 is 14 residues long. The ends were cut back, 5 bases at V and 0 bases at J, with 11 bases in the middle. Germline V gene lookup returns CDR1 SNHLY and CDR2 FYNNEI. Written as DNA, the CDR3 is TGTGCCAGCAGTCCCAACGAGGCCTCCTACGAGCAGTACTTC. It specifies CASSPNEASYEQYF.

This chain links TRBV27 with TRBJ1-1, with unresolved D. Germline V lookup: CDR1 MNHEY, CDR2 SMNVEV (reference sequence). This CDR3 has 14 amino acids. The V and J ends lost 2 bases and 4 bases respectively, with 11 bases between them. CDR3 residues: CASSLANRGTEAFF. The CDR3 DNA follows: TGTGCCAGCAGTTTAGCCAATAGAGGCACTGAAGCTTTCTTT.

This chain connects TRBV4-2 to TRBJ1-1; no definite D call. With 4 bases removed from V and 1 base from J, the gap between germline ends came to 10 bases. CDR3 length: 14 amino acids. CDR1 is LGHNA and CDR2 is YNFKEQ in the germline V gene. Here the CDR3 reads CASSPQAENTEAFF. The CDR3 DNA reads TGTGCCAGCAGCCCCCAGGCCGAGAACACTGAAGCTTTCTTT.

The V and J genes are TRBV30 and TRBJ1-5; D uncertain. Germline V gives CDR1 GTSNPN, CDR2 SVGIG (reference sequence). The CDR3 sequence is 12 residues long. V lost 3 bases, J lost 4 bases, and 7 bases lay in between. CDR3 nucleotides: TGTGCCTGGAGCGCCCTTAATCAGCCCCAGCATTTT. Protein product: CAWSALNQPQHF.

The V call is TRBV7-3, the J call TRBJ2-3; 11 nucleotides agree with TRBD2. V shed 1 base, J shed 0 bases, and the junction held 6 bases outside the gene matches. This CDR3 region has 18 residues. Germline V lookup: CDR1 SGHTA, CDR2 FQGTGA. Written as DNA, the CDR3 is TGTGCCAGCAGCTTAAGTCTAGCGGGAGGTCCTAGCACAGATACGCAGTATTTT. Its protein product is CASSLSLAGGPSTDTQYF. The whole variable domain, remainder taken from reference TRBV7-3 and TRBJ2-3, is GAGVSQTPSNKVTEKGKYVELRCDPISGHTALYWYRQSLGQGPEFLIYFQGTGAADDSGLPNDRFFAVRPEGSVSTLKIQRTERGDSAVYLCASSLSLAGGPSTDTQYFGPGTRLTVL.

V usage is TRBV6-6 and J usage is TRBJ1-2, with D possibly TRBD1 on 5 matching bases. Trimming left V 2 bases short and J 0 bases short, with 10 bases between. This CDR3 has 15 residues. The germline gives CDR1 MNHNY, CDR2 SVGAGI (reference sequence). Written as DNA, the CDR3 is TGTGCCAGCAGTTACGCCCGACAGCCTAACTATGGCTACACCTTC. Residues: CASSYARQPNYGYTF.

V usage is TRBV6-1 and J usage is TRBJ1-1, with D possibly matching TRBD1 (5 bases). CDR1 and CDR2 from the germline V gene are MNHNS and SASEGT. The CDR3 runs to 15 residues. V lost 6 bases and J 1 base, leaving 15 bases between the germline ends. The CDR3 DNA reads as TGTGCCAGCAGCGGAAGCCACACAGGGAACACTGAAGCTTTCTTT. Protein product: CASSGSHTGNTEAFF.

This chain joins TRBV2 and TRBJ2-3, with D unclear. The CDR3 is 11 residues long. V shed 8 bases and J shed 0 bases, with 3 bases lying between them. Germline V CDR1 and CDR2: SNHLY, FYNNEI. CDR3 nucleotides: TGTGCCAGCCTTAGCACAGATACGCAGTATTTT. Residues: CASLSTDTQYF.

This chain joins TRBV6-1 and TRBJ2-2; D is uncertain. CDR3 length: 10 residues. V lost 7 bases and J 8 bases, leaving 5 bases between the germline ends. Germline assignment: CDR1 MNHNS and CDR2 SASEGT. CDR3 sequence reads: CASKQGELFF. The CDR3 DNA is TGTGCCAGCAAGCAGGGGGAGCTGTTTTTT.

The J gene is TRBJ2-1, the V gene TRBV7-9; 7 bases line up with TRBD1. V lost 5 bases and J lost 8; bases outside the gene matches: 15. Per germline, CDR1 SEHNR and CDR2 FQNEAQ (reference sequence). The CDR3 has 16 amino acids. CDR3 amino acids: CASSPSGKGAVDEQFF. The CDR3 DNA reads as TGTGCCAGCAGCCCCTCGGGGAAGGGGGCTGTGGATGAGCAGTTCTTC.

V gene TRBV14 combines with J gene TRBJ1-2; no clear D. Germline V gene sequence: CDR1 SGHDN, CDR2 FVKESK. V was pared by 4 bases and J by 4 bases, with 10 bases between. This CDR3 has 13 residues. CDR3 DNA: TGTGCCAGCAGCCCGCCGGGAATCTATGGCTACACCTTC. Encoded protein: CASSPPGIYGYTF.

The gene calls are TRBV5-1 and TRBJ1-3; D gene ambiguous. The CDR3 is 15 residues long. The germline V gene encodes CDR1 SGHRS and CDR2 YFSETQ. Trimming removed 4 bases at V and 0 bases at J, with 11 bases between. The CDR3 nucleotides read TGCGCCAGCAGCCCCGGTAGGAGCTCTGGAAACACCATATATTTT. Its translation: CASSPGRSSGNTIYF.

This clone occurred once. The junction does not match germline at one end; this may be a read error. The rearrangement joins TRBV28 to TRBJ1-2; perhaps TRBD1 as D (6 bases). Germline CDR1 reads MDHEN; CDR2 reads SYDVKM. The CDR3 runs 13 residues. DNA for the CDR3: TGTGCCAGCAATTTAGGGGGGGCCTATGGCTACACCTTC. It encodes CASNLGGAYGYTF.

The gene calls are TRBV5-4 and TRBJ1-6, with 7 bases matching TRBD1. The CDR3 is 16 amino acids. V lost 6 bases, J lost 6 bases, and 12 bases stayed unmatched. In germline, CDR1 is SGHNT, CDR2 YYREEE (reference sequence). CDR3 bases: TGTGCCAGCAACGAACTCCAGGGGGTCGCTAATTCACCCCTCCACTTT. Protein sequence: CASNELQGVANSPLHF.

The V and J genes are TRBV20-1 and TRBJ1-2; no definite D call. Trimming pared 2 bases from V and 8 bases from J, leaving 9 bases between. Germline V gene data show CDR1 as DFQATT and CDR2 as SNEGSKA (reference sequence). The length of the CDR3 is 11 residues. The CDR3 region has the DNA TGCAGTGCTAGACTGGGTCAGGGCTACACCTTC. Translated: CSARLGQGYTF.

The V gene is TRBV30, the J gene TRBJ2-7; TRBD1 matches 8 bases. After removal of 5 bases from V and 4 bases from J, the junction contained 7 bases not matched to a gene. Germline V gene sequence: CDR1 GTSNPN, CDR2 SVGIG (reference sequence). This CDR3 is built from 13 residues. CDR3 sequence reads: CAWRRTGGYEQYF. The CDR3 DNA is TGTGCCTGGCGAAGAACAGGGGGTTACGAGCAGTACTTC.

The chain joins TRBV7-2 to TRBJ2-7, with D hard to call. The CDR3 extends over 15 amino acids. Germline CDR1 and CDR2: SGHTA and FQGNSA. Between the trimmed V and J ends, which lost 5 bases and 0 bases, there was a span of 14 bases. CDR3 sequence reads: CASSPNQGASYEQYF. The CDR3 region has the DNA TGTGCCAGCAGCCCCAACCAAGGCGCCTCCTACGAGCAGTACTTC.

DNA of the CDR3: TGTGCCAGCAGCTCTGCGGGAACAGGGTATGCGTACGAGCAGTACTTC. Protein sequence: CASSSAGTGYAYEQYF. The chain recombines TRBV5-4 with TRBJ2-7; possibly TRBD1 or TRBD2 for D (6 bases each). V lost 3 bases, J lost 4 bases, and 20 bases lay in between. The CDR3 has 16 amino acids. From germline, CDR1 is SGHNT and CDR2 YYREEE (reference sequence).

This rearrangement joins TRBV5-6 to TRBJ1-5; possible D gene TRBD1, 6 bases. In germline, CDR1 is SGHDT, CDR2 YYEEEE. V was pared by 3 bases and J by 7 bases, with 14 bases between. The CDR3 totals 14 residues. CDR3 in amino acids: CASSSTGSGQPQHF. The CDR3 DNA follows: TGTGCCAGCAGCTCTACAGGGTCGGGCCAGCCCCAGCATTTT.

The sample holds a few counts of this clone. The V and J genes are TRBV5-6 and TRBJ1-3, with D perhaps matching TRBD1 (6 bases). Germline values: CDR1 SGHDT, CDR2 YYEEEE. The CDR3 is 15 residues long. Between the trimmed V and J ends, which lost 2 bases and 0 bases, there was a span of 9 bases. CDR3 in amino acids: CASSFGGRSGNTIYF. The CDR3 DNA follows: TGTGCCAGCAGCTTCGGGGGCCGCTCTGGAAACACCATATATTTT.